One and the same sample provided the 20 T cell receptor beta chains below, sequenced in a study of cytomegalovirus exposure and HLA in healthy donors. The PCR ran on 60 Vbeta and 13 Jbeta primers. Generated by immunoSEQ multiplex PCR, the TCRdb table keeps only in-frame clones and is missing some. Among approximately 95,000 clones listed, approximately 80% were seen once. The sequenced sample was PBMCs. The receptors derive from a woman in her 70s in good health and CMV-seropositive.

J is TRBJ1-3 and V is TRBV7-8, with 8 bases that match TRBD1. With V trimmed by 5 bases and J by 3 bases, 9 bases remained unmatched. The germline V gene has CDR1 SGHVS and CDR2 FQNEAQ. The CDR3 has 16 amino acids. Here the CDR3 reads CASSLVGTGGGNTIYF. The CDR3 nucleotides read TGTGCCAGCAGCCTAGTAGGGACAGGAGGTGGAAACACCATATATTTT.

The chain joins TRBV6-4 to TRBJ2-7; D is uncertain. V lost 4 bases and J 2 bases, leaving 15 bases between the germline ends. Looked up from germline, CDR1 is MRHNA and CDR2 is SNTAGT. The CDR3 is made up of 15 amino acids. In DNA, the CDR3 is TGTGCCAGCAGTGCCGGAACGGGTCCTACCTACGAGCAGTACTTC. This gives the protein CASSAGTGPTYEQYF.

The chain recombines TRBV6-5 with TRBJ2-1, with D perhaps TRBD1 (6 bases). Germline CDR1 is MNHEY and CDR2 is SVGAGI. The germline V and J ends were trimmed by 7 bases and 1 base, with 11 bases remaining between them. The CDR3 has 14 amino acids. CDR3 nucleotide sequence: TGTGCCAGCAATCCACAGGGATCCTACAATGAGCAGTTCTTC. Its protein is CASNPQGSYNEQFF.

The CDR3 bases are TGTGCCAGTAGTATTACCGGGACTAGCACTACCGGGGAGCTGTTTTTT. Protein product: CASSITGTSTTGELFF. J is TRBJ2-2 and V is TRBV19; 9 bases fit TRBD2. This CDR3 contains 16 residues. Germline CDR1 reads LNHDA; CDR2 reads SQIVND (reference sequence). J was trimmed by 5 bases and V by 3 bases; bases with no gene match: 7.

This sequence joins TRBV2 and TRBJ2-7, with 7 bases identical to TRBD2. The CDR3 totals 15 residues. J gave up 2 bases and V 6 bases, and 10 bases lay outside the gene matches. The germline CDR1 and CDR2 sequences are SNHLY and FYNNEI. This CDR3 is CASSPRASGTYEQYF. The CDR3 nucleotides are TGTGCCAGCAGCCCTAGGGCTAGCGGTACCTACGAGCAGTACTTC. The full variable domain, with the rest looked up from reference TRBV2 and TRBJ2-7, is EPEVTQTPSHQVTQMGQEVILRCVPISNHLYFYWYRQILGQKVEFLVSFYNNEISEKSEIFDDQFSVERPDGSNFTLKIRSTKLEDSAMYFCASSPRASGTYEQYFGPGTRLTVT.

The gene calls are TRBV30 and TRBJ2-7, with 8 positions matching TRBD2. V lost 1 base, J lost 3 bases, and 5 bases stayed unmatched. This CDR3 region has 14 residues. Germline loops: CDR1 GTSNPN, CDR2 SVGIG (reference sequence). CDR3 amino acids: CAWSGGLAGYEQYF. The CDR3 DNA reads as TGTGCCTGGAGTGGGGGGCTAGCGGGCTACGAGCAGTACTTC.

This clone came up a few times. J is TRBJ1-1 and V is TRBV5-1, with D maybe TRBD1 (6 bases). Trimming shortened V by 4 bases and J by 6 bases, and 16 bases separated the two germline ends. Per the germline V gene, CDR1 is SGHRS and CDR2 is YFSETQ. CDR3 length equals 14 residues. The CDR3 is CASSDVRGFAEAFF. CDR3 nucleotide sequence: TGCGCCAGCAGCGACGTCAGGGGCTTCGCTGAAGCTTTCTTT.

The chain carries TRBV7-9 and TRBJ2-5; the match to TRBD1 covers 7 bases. The end of the DNA fits TRBJ2-7 better, so the J call may be wrong. The CDR3 is 13 residues long. CDR1 is SEHNR and CDR2 is FQNEAQ in the germline V gene (reference sequence). For the CDR3, the DNA is TGTGCCAGCAGCTCCGGGGACAGCTACGAGCAGTACTTC. It yields the protein CASSSGDSYEQYF.

The chain joins TRBV18 to TRBJ1-1, with TRBD1 matching 7 bases. The trim removed 3 bases at V and 1 base at J, leaving 8 bases unmatched. Germline assignment: CDR1 KGHSH and CDR2 LQKENI. This CDR3 is built from 16 residues. DNA for the CDR3: TGTGCCAGCTCACCTCTTAACAGGGGACGGAACACTGAAGCTTTCTTT. This translates into CASSPLNRGRNTEAFF.

The chain employs TRBV7-9 and TRBJ2-5; D might be TRBD2 (6 bases). The CDR3 runs 15 residues. Germline V gene lookup returns CDR1 SEHNR and CDR2 FQNEAQ (reference sequence). Trimming left V 5 bases short and J 4 bases short, with 17 bases between. DNA for the CDR3: TGTGCCAGCAGCCCAAGGGACTTGGTCGGAGAGACCCAGTACTTC. Translation: CASSPRDLVGETQYF.

The CDR3 sequence is CASSLKGGANYEQYF. The CDR3, as DNA: TGTGCCAGCAGCTTAAAAGGGGGAGCTAACTACGAGCAGTACTTC. The chain couples TRBV13 to TRBJ2-7; possibly TRBD1 for D (6 bases). The CDR3 is 15 residues long. Trimming stripped 2 bases from V and 3 bases from J, with 14 bases between. Germline CDR1 is PRHDT and CDR2 is FYEKMQ (reference sequence).

This chain connects TRBV19 to TRBJ2-2; no clear D. The CDR3 is 13 amino acids. Germline V CDR1 and CDR2: LNHDA, SQIVND (reference sequence). V dropped 5 bases and J dropped 7 bases, with 11 bases sitting between them. This chain's CDR3 is CASSQTSGGELFF. CDR3 nucleotides: TGTGCCAGTAGTCAGACAAGTGGCGGGGAGCTGTTTTTT. Full variable domain (rest looked up from reference TRBV19 and TRBJ2-2): DGGITQSPKYLFRKEGQNVTLSCEQNLNHDAMYWYRQDPGQGLRLIYYSQIVNDFQKGDIAEGYSVSREKKESFPLTVTSAQKNPTAFYLCASSQTSGGELFFGEGSRLTVL.

This sequence joins TRBV28 and TRBJ2-5; D is possibly TRBD1 (5 bases). The DNA end is a closer match to TRBJ2-7, so the J assignment may be wrong. Germline lookup yields CDR1 MDHEN and CDR2 SYDVKM. The CDR3 runs 13 residues. The CDR3 nucleotides are TGTGCCACCCAGGGTTCCCCTTCCTACGAGCAGTACTTC. Encoded protein: CATQGSPSYEQYF.

V gene TRBV6-5 combines with J gene TRBJ1-2, with 10 bases identical to TRBD1. CDR1 and CDR2 from the germline V gene are MNHEY and SVGAGI. Trimming removed 5 bases from V and 7 bases from J; junction bases left unmatched: 7. The CDR3 runs 14 residues. The CDR3 here is CASSDTWTGGGYTF. The DNA for the CDR3 is TGTGCCAGCAGTGATACATGGACAGGGGGTGGCTACACCTTC.

The rearrangement uses TRBV18 and TRBJ2-3; 7 nucleotides match TRBD2. CDR3 length: 15 residues. The germline CDR1 and CDR2 sequences are KGHSH and LQKENI. J lost 0 bases, V lost 1 base, and 1 base had no gene match. DNA of the CDR3: TGTGCCAGCTCACCACAACTAGCGAGCACAGATACGCAGTATTTT. This encodes CASSPQLASTDTQYF.

Comments on this clone: At one boundary the junction diverges from the germline segment, which might be a read error. The chain carries TRBV10-3 and TRBJ2-7; TRBD2 aligns across 9 bases. The CDR3 runs 17 residues. Germline V gene sequence: CDR1 ENHRY, CDR2 SYGVKD. DNA of the CDR3: TGTGCCAGCAGTACGCCAGCTAGGGGTAGCGGGAGTTCCGAGCAGTACTTC. It translates to CASSTPARGSGSSEQYF.

This clone appeared a few times. The chain couples TRBV4-3 to TRBJ1-2; D is uncertain. The V gene lost 3 bases and the J gene lost 2 bases, with 4 bases spanning the gap. The CDR3 length is 12 residues. Germline values: CDR1 LGHNA, CDR2 YSLEER. CDR3 DNA sequence: TGCGCCAGCAGCCACATGAACTATGGCTACACCTTC. Encoded protein: CASSHMNYGYTF.

The J gene is TRBJ2-2, the V gene TRBV5-1; TRBD2 aligns across 8 bases. V dropped 4 bases and J dropped 2; count of bases not matched to a gene: 7. Germline V gene sequence: CDR1 SGHRS, CDR2 YFSETQ. The length of the CDR3 is 16 residues. DNA of the CDR3: TGCGCCAGCAGCCTCCGCGGGGGGCGCAACACCGGGGAGCTGTTTTTT. This codes for CASSLRGGRNTGELFF.

The chain has TRBV6-5 and TRBJ2-5; a possible D gene is TRBD1 (5 bases). The assigned J gene may be wrong: the sequence end matches TRBJ2-7 better. The germline CDR1 and CDR2 sequences are MNHEY and SVGAGI. This CDR3 spans 16 amino acids. CDR3 coding DNA: TGTGCCAGCAGTTACTCAGGGGCAGTGAGCTCCTACGAGCAGTACTTC. It yields the protein CASSYSGAVSSYEQYF.

This chain joins TRBV28 and TRBJ2-1, with TRBD2 identical over 7 bases. Trimming cost V 2 bases and J 3 bases; bases outside gene matches: 7. Germline CDR1 is MDHEN and CDR2 is SYDVKM. CDR3 length equals 16 residues. Here the CDR3 DNA reads TGTGCCAGCAGTTTAGTTCGGGAGGCCTTCTACAATGAGCAGTTCTTC. Amino acid sequence: CASSLVREAFYNEQFF.